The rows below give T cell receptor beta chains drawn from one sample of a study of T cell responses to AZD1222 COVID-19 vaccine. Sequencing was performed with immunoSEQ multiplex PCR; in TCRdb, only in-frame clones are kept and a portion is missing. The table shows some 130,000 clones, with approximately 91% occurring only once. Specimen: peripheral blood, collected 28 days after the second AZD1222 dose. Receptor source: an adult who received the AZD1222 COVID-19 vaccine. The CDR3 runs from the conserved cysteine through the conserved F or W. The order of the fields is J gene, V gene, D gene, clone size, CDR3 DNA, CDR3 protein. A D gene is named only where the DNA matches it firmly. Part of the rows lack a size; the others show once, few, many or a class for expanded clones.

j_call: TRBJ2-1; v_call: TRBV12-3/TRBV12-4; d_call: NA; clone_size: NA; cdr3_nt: TGTGCCAGCAGTCTAGACTCGTACATTAAGTTCTTC; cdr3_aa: CASSLDSYIKFF
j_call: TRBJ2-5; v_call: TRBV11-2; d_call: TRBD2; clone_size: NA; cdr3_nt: TGTGCCAGCAGTACGCTAGCGGGACTCGGGCAAGAGACCCAGTACTTC; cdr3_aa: CASSTLAGLGQETQYF
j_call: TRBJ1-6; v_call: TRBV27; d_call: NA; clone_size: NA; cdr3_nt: TGTGCCAGCTGCCGCCGGGTGCCTGGTTCACCCCTCCACTTT; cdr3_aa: CASCRRVPGSPLHF
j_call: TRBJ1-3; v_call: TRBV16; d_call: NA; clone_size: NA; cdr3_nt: TGTGCCAGCAGCCCCAGGGGAAACACCATATATTTT; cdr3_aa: CASSPRGNTIYF
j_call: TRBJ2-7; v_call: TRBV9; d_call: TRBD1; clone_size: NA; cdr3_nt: TGTGCCAGCAGTGGAGACAGGGGGTATTACGAGCAGTACTTC; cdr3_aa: CASSGDRGYYEQYF
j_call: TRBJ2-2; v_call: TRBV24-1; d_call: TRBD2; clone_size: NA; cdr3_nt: TGTGCCACCAGTGATAAGAGGACTAGCGGGAAGTCCGGGGAGCTGTTTTTT; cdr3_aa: CATSDKRTSGKSGELFF
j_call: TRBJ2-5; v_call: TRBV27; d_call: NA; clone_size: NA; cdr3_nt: TGTGCCAGCAGTTTGGGGGGGCAGGGGTTAGAAGAGACCCAGTACTTC; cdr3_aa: CASSLGGQGLEETQYF
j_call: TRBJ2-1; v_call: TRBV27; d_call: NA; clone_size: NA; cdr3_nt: TGTGCCAGCGCCTATAGCGGAAACGGATTTCCAGTCTTC; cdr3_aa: CASAYSGNGFPVF
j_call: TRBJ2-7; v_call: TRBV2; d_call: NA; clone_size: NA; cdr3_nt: TGTGCCAGCAGTGAGAATCGGTTAATATGGGCCCACACCTACGAGCAGTACTTC; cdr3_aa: CASSENRLIWAHTYEQYF
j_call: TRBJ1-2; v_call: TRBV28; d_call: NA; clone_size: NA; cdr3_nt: TGTGCCAGCAGTTTATCCCCCGGGTATAGGGGCTACACCTTC; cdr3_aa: CASSLSPGYRGYTF
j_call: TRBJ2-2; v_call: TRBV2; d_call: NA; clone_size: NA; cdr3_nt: TGTGCCAGCAGCGACGATACTAGAGCGAACACCGGGGAGCTGTTTTTT; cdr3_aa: CASSDDTRANTGELFF
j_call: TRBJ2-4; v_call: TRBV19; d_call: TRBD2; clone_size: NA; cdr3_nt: TGTGCCAGTAGTAAGTCGGCTAGCGGGAGGGCCAAAAACATTCAGTACTTC; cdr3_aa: CASSKSASGRAKNIQYF
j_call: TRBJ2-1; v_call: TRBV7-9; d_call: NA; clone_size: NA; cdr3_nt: TGTGCCAGCAGCTTAGGGCAGGGCCACTACAATGAGCAGTTCTTC; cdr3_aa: CASSLGQGHYNEQFF
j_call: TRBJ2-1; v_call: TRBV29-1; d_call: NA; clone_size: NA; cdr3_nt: TGCAGCGTCCAGGATGGGGTCTACAATGAGCAGTTCTTC; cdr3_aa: CSVQDGVYNEQFF
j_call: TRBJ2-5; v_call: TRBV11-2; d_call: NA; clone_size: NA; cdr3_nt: TGTGCCAGCAGCTTACCCCCGATACAAGAGACCCAGTACTTC; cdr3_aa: CASSLPPIQETQYF
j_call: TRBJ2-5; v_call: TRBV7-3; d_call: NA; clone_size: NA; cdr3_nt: TGTGCCAGCAGCTTAAGCGGCCCCCAGCAGACCCAGTACTTC; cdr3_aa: CASSLSGPQQTQYF
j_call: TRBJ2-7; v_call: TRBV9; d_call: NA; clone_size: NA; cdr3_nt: TGTGCCAGCAGCGTAGGGGCGGGGAGCTCCTACGAGCAGTACTTC; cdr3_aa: CASSVGAGSSYEQYF
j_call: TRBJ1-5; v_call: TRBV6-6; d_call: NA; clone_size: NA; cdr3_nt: TGTGCCAGCAGTTACGGGGACCAGCCCCAGCATTTT; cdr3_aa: CASSYGDQPQHF
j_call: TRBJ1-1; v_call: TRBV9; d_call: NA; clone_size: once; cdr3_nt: TGTGCCAGCAGCGTAGATGGGAGGGGGAACACTGAAGCTTTCTTT; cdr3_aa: CASSVDGRGNTEAFF
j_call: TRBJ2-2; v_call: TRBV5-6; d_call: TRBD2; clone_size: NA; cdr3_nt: TGTGCCAGCAGCTTGGCCCCCGGACTAGGTACCGGGGAGCTGTTTTTT; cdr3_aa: CASSLAPGLGTGELFF
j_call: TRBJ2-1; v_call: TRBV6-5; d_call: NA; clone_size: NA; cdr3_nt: TGTGCCAGCAGCCTACGGGGGTCCTACAATGAGCAGTTCTTC; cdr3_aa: CASSLRGSYNEQFF
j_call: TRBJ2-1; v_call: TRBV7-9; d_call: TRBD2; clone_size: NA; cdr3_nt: TGTGCCAGCAGCGAGGCGGGAGGCCCCAATGAGCAGTTCTTC; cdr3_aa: CASSEAGGPNEQFF
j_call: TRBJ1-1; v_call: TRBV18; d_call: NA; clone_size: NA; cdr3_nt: TGTGCCAGCTCACAGGGGCTCTTAACTGAAGCTTTCTTT; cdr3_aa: CASSQGLLTEAFF
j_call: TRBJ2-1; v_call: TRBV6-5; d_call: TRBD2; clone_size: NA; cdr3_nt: TGTGCCAGCAGTTACTCGGGACTAGCGGCTGATATGCAGTTCTTC; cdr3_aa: CASSYSGLAADMQFF
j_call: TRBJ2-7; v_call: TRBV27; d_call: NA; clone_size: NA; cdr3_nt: TGTGCCAGCAGCCCCACCCGGACGGCCGCCTACGAGCAGTACTTC; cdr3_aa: CASSPTRTAAYEQYF
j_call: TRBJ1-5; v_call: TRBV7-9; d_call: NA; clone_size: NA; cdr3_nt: TGTGCCAGCAGCTTAGGTTCCCGCGGGGGGCAAGGCAATCAGCCCCAGCATTTT; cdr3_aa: CASSLGSRGGQGNQPQHF
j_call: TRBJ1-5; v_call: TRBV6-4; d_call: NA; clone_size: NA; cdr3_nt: TGTGCCAGTGGGCAGCGTCCACGGGTGCCCCAGCATTTT; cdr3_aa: CASGQRPRVPQHF
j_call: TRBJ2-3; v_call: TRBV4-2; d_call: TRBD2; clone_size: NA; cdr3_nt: TGTGCCAGCAGCCAAGAGTTAGCGGGAGCCACAGATACGCAGTATTTT; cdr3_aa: CASSQELAGATDTQYF
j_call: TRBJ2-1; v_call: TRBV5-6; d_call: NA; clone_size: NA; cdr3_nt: TGTGCCAGCAGCTTGAGACTACTGGCAGGGGAGCAGTTCTTC; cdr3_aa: CASSLRLLAGEQFF
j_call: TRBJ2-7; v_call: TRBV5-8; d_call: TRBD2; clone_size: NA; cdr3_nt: TGTGCCAGCAGCTTGGGTTTGATAGCGGGAGACTACGAGCAGTACTTC; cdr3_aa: CASSLGLIAGDYEQYF
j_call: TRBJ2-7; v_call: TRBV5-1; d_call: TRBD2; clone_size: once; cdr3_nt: TGCGCCAGCAGCTTACTAGCGGGAGGCAACTCCTACGAGCAGTACTTC; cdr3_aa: CASSLLAGGNSYEQYF
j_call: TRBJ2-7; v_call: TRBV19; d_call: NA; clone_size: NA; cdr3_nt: TGTGCCAGTAGTATTGCGGCAAAATACGAGCAGTACTTC; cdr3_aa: CASSIAAKYEQYF
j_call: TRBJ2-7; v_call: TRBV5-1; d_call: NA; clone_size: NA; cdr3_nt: TGCGCCAGCAGCTTGGGCCCCTCCGGACTCGCACAACAGGAGCAGTACTTC; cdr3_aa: CASSLGPSGLAQQEQYF
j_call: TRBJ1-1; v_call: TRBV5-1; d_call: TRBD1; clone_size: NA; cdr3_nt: TGCGCCAGCAGCCAACCTACGACAGGGGGAGGATACACTGAAGCTTTCTTT; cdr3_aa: CASSQPTTGGGYTEAFF
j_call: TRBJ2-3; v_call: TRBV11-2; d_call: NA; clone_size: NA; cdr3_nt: TGTGCCAGCAGCTTACGGGCAGCACCTAGCACAGATACGCAGTATTTT; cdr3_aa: CASSLRAAPSTDTQYF
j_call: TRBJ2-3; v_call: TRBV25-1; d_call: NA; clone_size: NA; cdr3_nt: TGTGCCAGCACCTGGGGATCCACAGATACGCAGTATTTT; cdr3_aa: CASTWGSTDTQYF
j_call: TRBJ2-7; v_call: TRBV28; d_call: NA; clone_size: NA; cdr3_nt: TGTGCCAGCAGTTTAGTCCCAGGGGTTCCCTACGAGCAGTACTTC; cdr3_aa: CASSLVPGVPYEQYF
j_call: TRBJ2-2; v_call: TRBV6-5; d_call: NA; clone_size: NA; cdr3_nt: TGTGCCAGCACAAGGTTCGGAGAAAACACCGGGGAGCTGTTTTTT; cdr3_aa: CASTRFGENTGELFF
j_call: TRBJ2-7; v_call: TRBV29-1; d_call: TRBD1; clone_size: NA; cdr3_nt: TGCAGCATAAGGACAGGGAAGTCCTACGAGCAGTACTTC; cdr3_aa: CSIRTGKSYEQYF
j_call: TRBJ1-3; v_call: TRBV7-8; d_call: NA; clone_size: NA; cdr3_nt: TGTGCCAGCAGCCCTCGACAGGATTACTCTGGAAACACCATATATTTT; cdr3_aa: CASSPRQDYSGNTIYF
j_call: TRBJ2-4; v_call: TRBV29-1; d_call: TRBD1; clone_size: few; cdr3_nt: TGCAGCGTTAGAGGGGGCGGCATTCAGTACTTC; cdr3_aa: CSVRGGGIQYF
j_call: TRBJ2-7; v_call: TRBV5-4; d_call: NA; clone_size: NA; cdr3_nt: TGTGCCAGCAGCTTGGGTAGGGGGACCGGTTACGAGCAGTACTTC; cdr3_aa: CASSLGRGTGYEQYF